This T cell receptor beta chain was captured by sequencing in a study of molecular identifiers for immune sequencing clone quantification. In the study overall: In replicates, the authors split RNA from around 20,000 or 100,000 naive CD8 cells five ways and sequenced four. Findings of the study overall: More than 97% of effector molecules, versus under 1% of naive-cell molecules, belonged to clones above 20 RNA copies.

The CDR3 length is 13 residues. Germline assignment: CDR1 GTSNPN and CDR2 SVGIG (reference sequence). V was clipped by 2 bases and J by 6 bases, with 13 bases between them. For naive CD8 T cells, sorting used the CD8+CD4-CCR7+CD45RA+ phenotype. This clonotype was observed many times. Antigen specificity is unknown. It was with previously described methods and listed TCR primers that bulk TCR libraries were made. Using its own MiXCR run on the PCR reads, TCRdb lists one record per CDR3 protein. The sample has 85,000 to 95,000 distinct CDR3 sequences; around 20% are singletons. Input material: naive CD8+ T cells from blood, with Jurkat cell RNA spiked in. As for subset: FACS-sorted CD8+CD4-CCR7+CD45RA+ naive T cells. This clonotype was obtained from a human donor in good health. Some libraries in this study had Jurkat cell RNA spiked in. The chain joins TRBV30 to TRBJ1-2, with D perhaps TRBD1 (5 bases). Here the CDR3 DNA reads TGTGCCTGGAGTCCTTCGTCAGGGAATGGCTACACCTTC. Protein product: CAWSPSSGNGYTF.